The sequence of this T cell receptor beta chain was determined in a study of T cell responses to AZD1222 COVID-19 vaccine (dated by TCRdb to the early 2020s). With regard to the full study: A total of about 240 trial participants underwent TCR sequencing, of whom approximately 210 received two doses of AZD1222 and 26 received two doses of the MenACWY control vaccine. Trial participants were enrolled into age subgroups of 18-55, 56-69 and 70-plus years, which contained about 160, 30 and 59 TCR-sequenced participants, respectively.

The CDR3 regions of human TCRbeta chains were analyzed by immunosequencing. In the authors' own workflow: Repertoire TCRs were matched against a reference library of SARS-CoV-2-specific TCRs generated with the MIRA antigen-specificity platform. Breadth was defined as the fraction of unique TCRs that were SARS-CoV-2-associated. Depth was defined as the fraction of total T cells that were SARS-CoV-2-associated. Using the MIRA data, each spike-specific TCR was mapped to the spike region that the TCR reacts to and placed in a CD4 or CD8 class. Log10-transformed breadth and depth values were compared by one-way ANOVA with Sidak's multiple comparisons tests. TCRdb carries this immuneACCESS record with in-frame sequences only. Its versions omit some clonotypes, under half of them owing to an unresolved V gene in the studies checked, with the rest unexplained. V and J calls and clone size are given by that table; D and trimming were obtained from the DNA. In this sample the table shows about 19,000 clones, roughly 76% of which occur a single time. The ten largest clones capture 21% of the sample.

The full study reports these points: Most participants were white British and females outnumbered males, and the authors suggested that clonal diversity may have been underestimated. Conclusions about previously exposed vaccinees are limited because only five to seven AZD1222 recipients were SARS-CoV-2 seropositive at baseline. Because no day 14 peak-response samples were available, the repertoires could be characterized only after the peak T cell response. After two AZD1222 doses, both the breadth and the depth of spike-specific TCRs were significantly higher than at day 0 and than in MenACWY recipients. The 56-69-year group was small, and its depth increase did not reach significance, likely because of low power. CD4 TCRs associated with the vaccine covered the entire spike protein, and the dominant responses were in regions 160-218 and 743-854. Epitopes outside the regions mutated in the B.1.351 and B.1.1.7 variants were reportedly recognized by nearly half of the unique spike-specific TCRs.

Trimming removed 1 base from V and 6 bases from J, leaving 15 bases between the germline ends. The germline V gene encodes CDR1 SGHTA and CDR2 FQGNSA. The CDR3, from cysteine to phenylalanine, totals 15 residues. Here the CDR3 DNA is all that survives: 45 bases in frame from base 1. Interpreted using the paper, the time point label stands for: about 28 days (+/-7) after the second vaccine dose. AZD1222 recipients with second doses at about 4 weeks or about 12 weeks were pooled, because spike-specific TCR depth and breadth did not differ between schedules. Vaccinee samples came from UK trials COV001 and COV002, including a single-blind randomized controlled phase 2/3 trial of AZD1222 (ChAdOx1 nCoV-19) in healthy adults. For TCRbeta chain sequencing, PBMC samples from trial participants were taken at day 0 and at day 28 after the second dose. With respect to this clone: It has no known antigen specificity. No base quality information exists; no much larger clone differs at one position.

The sample consisted of peripheral blood, taken 28 days after the second AZD1222 dose. The chain links TRBV7-2 with TRBJ1-1; tentative D gene TRBD1, with 5 bases matching. The sequence came from an adult who received the AZD1222 COVID-19 vaccine. The bases are TGTGCCAGCAGCTTAGAGGGGTCCGCTTTCCCTGAAGCTTTCTTT. The resulting protein is CASSLEGSAFPEAFF.